This T cell receptor beta chain came from a study of Ad26.COV2.S vaccination and SARS-CoV-2 variants. Sequencing used immunoSEQ multiplex PCR; TCRdb keeps in-frame clones, though not all of them. The repertoire holds about 180,000 clones, with 70% to 90% as singletons. V shed 5 bases, J shed 4 bases, and the junction held 5 bases outside the gene matches. The CDR3 loop spans 15 amino acids. CDR1 is SGHNT and CDR2 is YYREEE in the germline V gene (reference sequence). The chain couples TRBV5-4 to TRBJ2-2, with 10 positions matching TRBD1. The source material was peripheral blood, sampled after recovery from COVID-19. The origin of this receptor is a human donor who had recovered from COVID-19. In DNA form, the CDR3 reads TGTGCCAGCAGAAAGACAGGGGGCATCACCGGGGAGCTGTTTTTT. Protein sequence: CASRKTGGITGELFF.